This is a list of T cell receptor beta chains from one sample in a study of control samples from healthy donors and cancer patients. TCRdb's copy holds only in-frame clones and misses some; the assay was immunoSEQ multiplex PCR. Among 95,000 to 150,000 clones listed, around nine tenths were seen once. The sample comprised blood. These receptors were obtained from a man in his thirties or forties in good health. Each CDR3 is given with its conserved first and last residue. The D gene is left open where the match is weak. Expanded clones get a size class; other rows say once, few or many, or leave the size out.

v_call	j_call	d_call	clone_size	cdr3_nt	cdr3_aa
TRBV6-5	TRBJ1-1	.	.	TGTGCCAGCAGCCGCGAGCAGGCACCCACTGAAGCTTTCTTT	CASSREQAPTEAFF
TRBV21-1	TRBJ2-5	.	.	TGTGCCAGCAGCAGCTCTAGCGGGGTCTACCAAGAGACCCAGTACTTC	CASSSSSGVYQETQYF
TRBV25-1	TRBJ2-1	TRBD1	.	TGTGCCAGCACCCCCAGGGGGCCCTACAATGAGCAGTTCTTC	CASTPRGPYNEQFF
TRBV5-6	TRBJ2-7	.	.	TGTGCCAGCAGCTTAGAAAGCTACGAGCAGTACTTC	CASSLESYEQYF
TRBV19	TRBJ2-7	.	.	TGTGCCAGTAGTATAGCCAGCGGAGTTACCTACGAGCAGTACTTC	CASSIASGVTYEQYF
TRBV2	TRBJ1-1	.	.	TGTGCCAGCAGATTACAGGATCTGAACACTGAAGCTTTCTTT	CASRLQDLNTEAFF
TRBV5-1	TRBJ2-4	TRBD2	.	TGCGCCAGCAGCTTGGGACTAGCGGGGGCCAATGGGAGGGCCAAAAACATTCAGTACTTC	CASSLGLAGANGRAKNIQYF
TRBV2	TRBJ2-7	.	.	TGTGCCAGCAGTGGGAGGGACGGCACCTACGAGCAGTACTTC	CASSGRDGTYEQYF
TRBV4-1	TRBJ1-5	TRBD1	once	TGCGCCAGCAGCCTCGGGACAGGGGGTCAGCCCCAGCATTTT	CASSLGTGGQPQHF
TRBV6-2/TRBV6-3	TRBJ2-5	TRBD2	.	TGTGCCAGCAGTTACTCGGGGCGGGGGAACCAAGAGACCCAGTACTTC	CASSYSGRGNQETQYF